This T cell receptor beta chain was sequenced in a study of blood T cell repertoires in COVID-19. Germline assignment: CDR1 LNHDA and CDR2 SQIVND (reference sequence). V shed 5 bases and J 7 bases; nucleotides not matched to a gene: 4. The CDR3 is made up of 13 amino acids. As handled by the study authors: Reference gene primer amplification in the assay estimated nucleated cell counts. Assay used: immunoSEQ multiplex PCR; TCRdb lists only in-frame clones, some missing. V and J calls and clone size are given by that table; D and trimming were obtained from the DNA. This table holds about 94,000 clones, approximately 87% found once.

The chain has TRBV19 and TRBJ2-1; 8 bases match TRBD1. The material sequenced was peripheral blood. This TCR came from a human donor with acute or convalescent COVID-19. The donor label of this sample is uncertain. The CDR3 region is CASSGQGGNEQFF. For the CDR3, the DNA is TGTGCCAGTAGTGGACAGGGTGGGAATGAGCAGTTCTTC.